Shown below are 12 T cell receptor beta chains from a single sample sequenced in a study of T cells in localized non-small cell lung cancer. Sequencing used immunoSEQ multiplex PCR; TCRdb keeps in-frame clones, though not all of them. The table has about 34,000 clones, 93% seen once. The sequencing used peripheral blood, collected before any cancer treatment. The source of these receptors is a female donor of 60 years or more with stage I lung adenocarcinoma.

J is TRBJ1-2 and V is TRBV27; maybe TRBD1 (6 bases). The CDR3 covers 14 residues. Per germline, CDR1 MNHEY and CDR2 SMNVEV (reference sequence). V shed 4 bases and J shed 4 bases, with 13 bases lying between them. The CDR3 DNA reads TGTGCCAGCAGTTCCACAGGGTTCGGCTATGGCTACACCTTC. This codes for CASSSTGFGYGYTF.

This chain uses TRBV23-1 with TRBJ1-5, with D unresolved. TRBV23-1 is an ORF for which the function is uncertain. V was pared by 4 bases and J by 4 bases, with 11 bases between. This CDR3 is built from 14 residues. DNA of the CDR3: TGCGCCAGCAGTCCCCTATCTCGAAATCAGCCCCAGCATTTT. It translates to CASSPLSRNQPQHF.

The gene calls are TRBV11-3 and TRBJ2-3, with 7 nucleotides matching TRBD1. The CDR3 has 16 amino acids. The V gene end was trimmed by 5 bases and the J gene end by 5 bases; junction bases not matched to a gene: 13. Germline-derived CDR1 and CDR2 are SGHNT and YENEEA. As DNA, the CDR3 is TGTGCCAGCAGCCACTCCTGGGGCAGGGGGAGAGATACGCAGTATTTT. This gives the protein CASSHSWGRGRDTQYF.

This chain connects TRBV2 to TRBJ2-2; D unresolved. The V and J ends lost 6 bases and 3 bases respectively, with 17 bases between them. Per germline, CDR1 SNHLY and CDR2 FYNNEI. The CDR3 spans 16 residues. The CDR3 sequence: CASSRSGSGHTGELFF. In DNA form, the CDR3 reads TGTGCCAGCAGCCGGTCCGGGTCAGGCCACACCGGGGAGCTGTTTTTT.

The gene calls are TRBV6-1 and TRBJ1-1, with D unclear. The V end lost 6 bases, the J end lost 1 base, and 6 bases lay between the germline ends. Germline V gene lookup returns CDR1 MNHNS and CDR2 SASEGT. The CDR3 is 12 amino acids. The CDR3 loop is CASSPQNTEAFF. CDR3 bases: TGTGCCAGCAGCCCACAGAACACTGAAGCTTTCTTT.

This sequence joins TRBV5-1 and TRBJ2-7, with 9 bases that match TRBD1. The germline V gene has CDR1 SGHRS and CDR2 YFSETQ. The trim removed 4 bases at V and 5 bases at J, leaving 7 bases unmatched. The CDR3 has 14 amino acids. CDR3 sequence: CASSLGQGLDEQYF. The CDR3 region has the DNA TGCGCCAGCAGCCTCGGACAGGGGTTGGACGAGCAGTACTTC.

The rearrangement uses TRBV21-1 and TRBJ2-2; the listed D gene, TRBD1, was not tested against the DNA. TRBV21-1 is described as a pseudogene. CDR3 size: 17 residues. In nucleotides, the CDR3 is TGTGCCAGCAGCAAAGGGCCGGGACAAGAGTGCACCGGGGAGCTGTTTTTT. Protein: CASSKGPGQECTGELFF.

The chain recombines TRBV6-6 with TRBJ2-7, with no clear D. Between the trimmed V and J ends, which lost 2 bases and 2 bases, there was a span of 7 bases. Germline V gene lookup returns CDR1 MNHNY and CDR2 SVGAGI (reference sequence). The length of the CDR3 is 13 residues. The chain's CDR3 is CASSYPPTYEQYF. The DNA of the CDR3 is TGTGCCAGCAGTTACCCGCCTACCTACGAGCAGTACTTC.

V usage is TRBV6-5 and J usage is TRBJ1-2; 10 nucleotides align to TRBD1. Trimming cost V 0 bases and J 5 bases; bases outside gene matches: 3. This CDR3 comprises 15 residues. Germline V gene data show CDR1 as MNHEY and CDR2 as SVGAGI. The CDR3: CASSYSTGGGYGYTF. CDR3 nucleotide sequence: TGTGCCAGCAGTTACTCGACAGGGGGCGGTTATGGCTACACCTTC.

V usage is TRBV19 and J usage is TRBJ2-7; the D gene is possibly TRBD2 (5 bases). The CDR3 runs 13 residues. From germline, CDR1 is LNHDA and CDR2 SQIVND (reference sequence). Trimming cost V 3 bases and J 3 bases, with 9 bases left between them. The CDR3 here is CASSMERGYEQYF. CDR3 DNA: TGTGCCAGTAGTATGGAACGGGGCTACGAGCAGTACTTC. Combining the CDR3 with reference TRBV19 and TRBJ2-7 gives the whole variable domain DGGITQSPKYLFRKEGQNVTLSCEQNLNHDAMYWYRQDPGQGLRLIYYSQIVNDFQKGDIAEGYSVSREKKESFPLTVTSAQKNPTAFYLCASSMERGYEQYFGPGTRLTVT.

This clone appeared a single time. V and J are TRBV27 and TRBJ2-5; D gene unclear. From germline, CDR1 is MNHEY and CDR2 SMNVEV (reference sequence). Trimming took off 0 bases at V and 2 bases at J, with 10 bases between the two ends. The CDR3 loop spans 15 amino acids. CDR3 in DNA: TGTGCCAGCAGTTTATCCAGACTCTTTCAAGAGACCCAGTACTTC. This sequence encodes CASSLSRLFQETQYF.

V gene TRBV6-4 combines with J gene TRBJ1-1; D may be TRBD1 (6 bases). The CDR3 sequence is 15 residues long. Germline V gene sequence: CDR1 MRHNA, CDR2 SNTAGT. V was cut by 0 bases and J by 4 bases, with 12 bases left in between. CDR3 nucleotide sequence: TGTGCCAGCAGTGACTCGTCCAGGGGAGTCACTGAAGCTTTCTTT. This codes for CASSDSSRGVTEAFF.